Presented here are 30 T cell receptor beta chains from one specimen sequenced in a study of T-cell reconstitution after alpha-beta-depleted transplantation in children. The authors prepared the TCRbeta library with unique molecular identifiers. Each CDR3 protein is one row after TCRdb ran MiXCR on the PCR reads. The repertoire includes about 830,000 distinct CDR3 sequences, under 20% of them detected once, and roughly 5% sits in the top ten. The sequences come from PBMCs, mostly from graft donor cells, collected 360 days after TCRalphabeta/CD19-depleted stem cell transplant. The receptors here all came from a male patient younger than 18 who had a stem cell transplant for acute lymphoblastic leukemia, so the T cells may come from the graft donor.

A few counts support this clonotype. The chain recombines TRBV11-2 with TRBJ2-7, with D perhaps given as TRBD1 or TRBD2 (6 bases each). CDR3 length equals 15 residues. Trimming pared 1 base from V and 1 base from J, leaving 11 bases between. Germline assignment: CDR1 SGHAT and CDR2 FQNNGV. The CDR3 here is CASSLGGARSYEQYF. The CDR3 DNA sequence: TGTGCCAGCAGCTTAGGGGGGGCGAGATCCTACGAGCAGTACTTC.

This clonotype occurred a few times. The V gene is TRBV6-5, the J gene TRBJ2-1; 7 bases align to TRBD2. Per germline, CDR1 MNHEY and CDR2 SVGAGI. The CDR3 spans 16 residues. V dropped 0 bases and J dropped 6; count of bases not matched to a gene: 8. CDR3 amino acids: CASSYSSSSGINEQFF. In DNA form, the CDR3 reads TGTGCCAGCAGTTACTCGAGTTCTAGCGGAATCAATGAGCAGTTCTTC.

The CDR3: CASARRGLSQPQHF. CDR3 DNA sequence: TGTGCCAGCGCCCGCAGGGGGCTAAGTCAGCCCCAGCATTTT. This chain links TRBV7-8 with TRBJ1-5; the match to TRBD1 covers 8 bases. This CDR3 region has 14 residues. The V segment lost 8 bases and the J segment 6 bases; nucleotides outside the gene matches: 9. Germline CDR1 reads SGHVS; CDR2 reads FQNEAQ.

CDR3 protein: CASSERTDTDTQYF. In DNA form, the CDR3 reads TGTGCCAGCAGCGAAAGGACAGACACAGATACGCAGTATTTT. V is TRBV27 and J is TRBJ2-3; perhaps TRBD1 as D (6 bases). Looked up from germline, CDR1 is MNHEY and CDR2 is SMNVEV (reference sequence). The germline V and J ends were trimmed by 6 bases and 2 bases, with 12 bases remaining between them. The CDR3 consists of 14 residues.

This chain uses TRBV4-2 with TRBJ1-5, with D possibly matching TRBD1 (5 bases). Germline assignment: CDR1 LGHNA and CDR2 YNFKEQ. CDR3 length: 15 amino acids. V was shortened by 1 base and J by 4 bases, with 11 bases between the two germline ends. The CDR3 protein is CASSQVGTVNQPQHF. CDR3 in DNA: TGTGCCAGCAGCCAAGTAGGGACGGTGAATCAGCCCCAGCATTTT.

The CDR3 loop is CASSSGTGVTNEKLFF. Here the CDR3 DNA reads TGTGCCAGCAGTTCCGGGACAGGGGTAACTAATGAAAAACTGTTTTTT. This chain joins TRBV27 and TRBJ1-4; 10 positions match TRBD1. The CDR3 totals 16 residues. Looked up from germline, CDR1 is MNHEY and CDR2 is SMNVEV (reference sequence). The V segment lost 4 bases and the J segment 1 base; nucleotides outside the gene matches: 3. The variable domain in full, with the rest retrieved from reference TRBV27 and TRBJ1-4, is EAQVTQNPRYLITVTGKKLTVTCSQNMNHEYMSWYRQDPGLGLRQIYYSMNVEVTDKGDVPEGYKVSRKEKRNFPLILESPSPNQTSLYFCASSSGTGVTNEKLFFGSGTQLSVL.

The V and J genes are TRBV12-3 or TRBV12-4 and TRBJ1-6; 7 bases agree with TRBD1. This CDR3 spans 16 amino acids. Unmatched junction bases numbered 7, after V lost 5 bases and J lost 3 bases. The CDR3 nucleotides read TGTGCCAGCAGTCCCCGGACAGGAGACTATAATTCACCCCTCCACTTT. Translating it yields CASSPRTGDYNSPLHF.

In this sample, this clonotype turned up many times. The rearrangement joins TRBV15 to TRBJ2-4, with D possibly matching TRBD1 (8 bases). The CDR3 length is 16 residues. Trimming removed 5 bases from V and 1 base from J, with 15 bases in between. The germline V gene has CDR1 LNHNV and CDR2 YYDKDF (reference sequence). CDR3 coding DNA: TGTGCCACCAGCGGTACAGGGGGGGTGGCCAAAAACATTCAGTACTTC. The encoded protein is CATSGTGGVAKNIQYF.

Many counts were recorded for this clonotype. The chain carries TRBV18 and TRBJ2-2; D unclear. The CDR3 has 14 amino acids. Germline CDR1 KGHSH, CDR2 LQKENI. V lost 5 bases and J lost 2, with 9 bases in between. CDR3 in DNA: TGTGCCAGCTCAGCCACTCGAAACACCGGGGAGCTGTTTTTT. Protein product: CASSATRNTGELFF.

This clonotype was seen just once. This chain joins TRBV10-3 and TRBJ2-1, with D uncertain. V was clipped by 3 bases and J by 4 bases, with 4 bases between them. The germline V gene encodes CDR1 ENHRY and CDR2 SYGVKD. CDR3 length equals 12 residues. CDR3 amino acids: CAISDDYNEQFF. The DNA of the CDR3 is TGTGCCATCAGTGATGATTACAATGAGCAGTTCTTC.

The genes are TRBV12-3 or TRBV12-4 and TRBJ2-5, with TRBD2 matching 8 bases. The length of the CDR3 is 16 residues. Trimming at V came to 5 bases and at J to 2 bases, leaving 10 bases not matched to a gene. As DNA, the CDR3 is TGTGCCAGCAGTACCTCAGGACTAGCAAGTCAAGAGACCCAGTACTTC. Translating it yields CASSTSGLASQETQYF.

The CDR3 region has the DNA TGTGCCACCAGCAGAGAAGCGGGAGTTACCGGGGAGCTGTTTTTT. Translation gives CATSREAGVTGELFF. The chain has TRBV15 and TRBJ2-2; 8 nucleotides match TRBD2. This CDR3 spans 15 amino acids. V was clipped by 0 bases and J by 5 bases; unmatched bases: 2. The germline CDR1 and CDR2 sequences are LNHNV and YYDKDF (reference sequence).

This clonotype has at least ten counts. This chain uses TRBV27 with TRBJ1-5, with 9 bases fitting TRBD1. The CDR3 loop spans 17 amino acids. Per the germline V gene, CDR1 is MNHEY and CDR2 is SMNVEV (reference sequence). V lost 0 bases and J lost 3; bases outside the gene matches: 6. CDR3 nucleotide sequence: TGTGCCAGCAGTTTATCGCGGACAGGGGAGGCCAATCAGCCCCAGCATTTT. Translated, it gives CASSLSRTGEANQPQHF.

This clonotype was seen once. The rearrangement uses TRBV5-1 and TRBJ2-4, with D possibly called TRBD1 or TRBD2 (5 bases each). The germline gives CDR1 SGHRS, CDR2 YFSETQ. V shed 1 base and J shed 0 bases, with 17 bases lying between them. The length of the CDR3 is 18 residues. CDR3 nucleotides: TGCGCCAGCAGCTTGATCGGGACGCGCCCATCAGCCAAAAACATTCAGTACTTC. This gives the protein CASSLIGTRPSAKNIQYF.

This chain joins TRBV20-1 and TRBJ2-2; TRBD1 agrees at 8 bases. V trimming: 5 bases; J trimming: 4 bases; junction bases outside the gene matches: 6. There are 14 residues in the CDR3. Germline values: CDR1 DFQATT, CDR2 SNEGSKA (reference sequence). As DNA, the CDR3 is TGCAGTGCTCGGTGGACAGGGAGCACCGGGGAGCTGTTTTTT. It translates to CSARWTGSTGELFF.

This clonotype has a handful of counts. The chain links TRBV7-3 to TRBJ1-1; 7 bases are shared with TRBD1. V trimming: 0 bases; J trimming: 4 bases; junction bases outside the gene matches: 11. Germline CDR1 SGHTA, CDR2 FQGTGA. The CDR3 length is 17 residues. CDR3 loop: CASSLTPGGDRLTEAFF. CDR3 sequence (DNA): TGTGCCAGCAGCTTAACGCCAGGGGGGGACAGACTCACTGAAGCTTTCTTT.

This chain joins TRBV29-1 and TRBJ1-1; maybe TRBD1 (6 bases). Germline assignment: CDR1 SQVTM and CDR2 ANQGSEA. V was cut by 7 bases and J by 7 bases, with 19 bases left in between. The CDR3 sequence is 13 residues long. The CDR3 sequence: CSAEFTGFGEAFF. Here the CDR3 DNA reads TGCAGCGCGGAGTTCACAGGGTTCGGTGAAGCTTTCTTT.

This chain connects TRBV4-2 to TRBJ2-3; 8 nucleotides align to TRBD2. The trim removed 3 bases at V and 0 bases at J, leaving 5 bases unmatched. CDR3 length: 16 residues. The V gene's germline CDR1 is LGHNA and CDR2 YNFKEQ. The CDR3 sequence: CASSQLTSGSTDTQYF. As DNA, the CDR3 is TGTGCCAGCAGCCAGCTTACTAGCGGCAGCACAGATACGCAGTATTTT.

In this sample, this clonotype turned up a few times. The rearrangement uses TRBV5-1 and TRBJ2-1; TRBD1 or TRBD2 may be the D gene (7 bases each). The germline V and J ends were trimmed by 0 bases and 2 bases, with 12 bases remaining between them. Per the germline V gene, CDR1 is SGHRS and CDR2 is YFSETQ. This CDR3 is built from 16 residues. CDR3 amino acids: CASSLAGGAPYNEQFF. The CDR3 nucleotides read TGCGCCAGCAGCTTGGCAGGGGGGGCCCCCTACAATGAGCAGTTCTTC. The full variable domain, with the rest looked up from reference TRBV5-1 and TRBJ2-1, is KAGVTQTPRYLIKTRGQQVTLSCSPISGHRSVSWYQQTPGQGLQFLFEYFSETQRNKGNFPGRFSGRQFSNSRSEMNVSTLELGDSALYLCASSLAGGAPYNEQFFGPGTRLTVL.

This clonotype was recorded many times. The CDR3 DNA is TGTGCCACCAGCACCCTGGAAAGGGTCGGGTATGGCTACACCTTC. Translated, it gives CATSTLERVGYGYTF. The V call is TRBV15, the J call TRBJ1-2; no reliable D call. Germline values: CDR1 LNHNV, CDR2 YYDKDF (reference sequence). This CDR3 contains 15 residues. Trimming pared 4 bases from V and 5 bases from J, leaving 17 bases between.

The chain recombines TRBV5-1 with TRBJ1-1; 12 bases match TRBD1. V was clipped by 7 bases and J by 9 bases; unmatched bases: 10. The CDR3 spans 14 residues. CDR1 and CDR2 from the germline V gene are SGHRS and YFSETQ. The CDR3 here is CASGLRDRGHKAFF. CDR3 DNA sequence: TGCGCCAGCGGTCTCCGGGACAGGGGGCATAAAGCTTTCTTT.

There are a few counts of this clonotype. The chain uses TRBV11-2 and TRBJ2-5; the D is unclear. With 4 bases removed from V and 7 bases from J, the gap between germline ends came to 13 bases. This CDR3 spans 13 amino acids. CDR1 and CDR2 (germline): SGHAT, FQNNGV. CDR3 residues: CASSSRPKTTQYF. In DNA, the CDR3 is TGTGCCAGCAGCTCCCGACCTAAAACGACCCAGTACTTC.

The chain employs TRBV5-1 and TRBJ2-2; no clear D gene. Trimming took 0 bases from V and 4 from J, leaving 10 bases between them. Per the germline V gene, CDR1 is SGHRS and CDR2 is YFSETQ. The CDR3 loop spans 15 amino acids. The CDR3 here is CASSLGPPSTGELFF. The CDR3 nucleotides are TGCGCCAGCAGCTTGGGGCCACCTAGCACCGGGGAGCTGTTTTTT.

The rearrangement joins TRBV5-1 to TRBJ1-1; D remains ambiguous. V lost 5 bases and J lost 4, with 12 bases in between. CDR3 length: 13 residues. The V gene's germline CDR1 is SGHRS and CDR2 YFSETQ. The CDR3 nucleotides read TGCGCCAGCAGGAAGGCGGTGGGCACTGAAGCTTTCTTT. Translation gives CASRKAVGTEAFF.

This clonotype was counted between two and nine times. The CDR3 DNA follows: TGCGCCAGCAGCTTGGGCGGAGTCCTCTACGAGCAGTACTTC. Protein product: CASSLGGVLYEQYF. The chain joins TRBV5-1 to TRBJ2-7; no clear D gene. CDR1 and CDR2 from the germline V gene are SGHRS and YFSETQ. With 0 bases removed from V and 3 bases from J, the gap between germline ends came to 10 bases. The CDR3 runs 14 residues.

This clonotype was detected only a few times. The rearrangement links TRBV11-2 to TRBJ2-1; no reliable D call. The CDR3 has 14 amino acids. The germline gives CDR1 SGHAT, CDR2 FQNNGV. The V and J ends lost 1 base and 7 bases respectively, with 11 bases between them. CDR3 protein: CASSLAVVGNEQFF. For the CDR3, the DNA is TGTGCCAGCAGCTTAGCGGTAGTCGGGAATGAGCAGTTCTTC.

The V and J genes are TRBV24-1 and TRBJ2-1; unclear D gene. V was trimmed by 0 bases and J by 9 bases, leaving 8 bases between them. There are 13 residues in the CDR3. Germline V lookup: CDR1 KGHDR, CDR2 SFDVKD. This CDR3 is CATSDLHSPEQFF. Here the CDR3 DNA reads TGTGCCACCAGTGATTTGCACAGCCCTGAGCAGTTCTTC.

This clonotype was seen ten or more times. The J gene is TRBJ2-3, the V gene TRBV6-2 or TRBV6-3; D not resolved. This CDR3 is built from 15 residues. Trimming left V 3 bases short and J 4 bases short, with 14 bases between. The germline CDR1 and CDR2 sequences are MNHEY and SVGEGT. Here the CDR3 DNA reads TGTGCCAGCAGTTATGGTGGGGTAGTCGCAGATACGCAGTATTTT. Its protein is CASSYGGVVADTQYF.

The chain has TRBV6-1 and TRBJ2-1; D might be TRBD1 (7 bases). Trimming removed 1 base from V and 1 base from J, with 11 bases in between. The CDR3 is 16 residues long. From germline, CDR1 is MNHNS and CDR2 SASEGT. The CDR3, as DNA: TGTGCCAGCAGTGAAGGGAGGGGGCAGTCCTACAATGAGCAGTTCTTC. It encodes CASSEGRGQSYNEQFF.

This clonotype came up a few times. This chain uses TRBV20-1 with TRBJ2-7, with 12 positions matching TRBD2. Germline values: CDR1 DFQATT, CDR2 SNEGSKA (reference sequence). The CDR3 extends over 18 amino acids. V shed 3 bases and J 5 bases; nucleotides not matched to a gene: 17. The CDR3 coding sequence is TGCAGTGCTAGGGCCGGATGGGCTAGCGGGAGGGCCTGGAACGAGCAGTACTTC. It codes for CSARAGWASGRAWNEQYF.